This entry features one T cell receptor (beta chain) sequence. Its antigen remains unidentified. The data are from a study of shared clonotypes between healthy human individuals. Study as a whole: Per donor, CD8 memory used one plate, CD8 naive used two, CD4 memory used three and CD4 naive used three.

Study conclusions and caveats: It was observed that approximately 5% of naive CD4 clonotypes were shared across four donors.

From germline, CDR1 is MNHEY and CDR2 SMNVEV (reference sequence). This CDR3 region has 16 residues. Trimming pared 1 base from V and 2 bases from J, leaving 12 bases between. All of the donors resided in Nashville, Tennessee, and each was a Caucasian adult. Every immunoSEQ plate was one replicate of a subset's evenly spread DNA. The data were produced by immunoSEQ multiplex PCR, yet TCRdb's version contains in-frame clones alone and is incomplete. The table records 600,000 to 750,000 clones, roughly 88% of them present only once. Sequenced: memory CD8+ T cells from PBMCs. Subset meaning: CD45RO+ cells pooled with CCR7-negative TemRA cells. The receptor was derived from a man aged 18 to 35 in good health. Some clones in this sample may be carry-over from other donors' samples. This sequence joins TRBV27 and TRBJ2-1, with a possible D match to TRBD2 (5 bases). This CDR3 is CASSLFPSRTYNEQFF. In DNA, the CDR3 is TGTGCCAGCAGTTTATTTCCTAGCCGGACCTACAATGAGCAGTTCTTC.